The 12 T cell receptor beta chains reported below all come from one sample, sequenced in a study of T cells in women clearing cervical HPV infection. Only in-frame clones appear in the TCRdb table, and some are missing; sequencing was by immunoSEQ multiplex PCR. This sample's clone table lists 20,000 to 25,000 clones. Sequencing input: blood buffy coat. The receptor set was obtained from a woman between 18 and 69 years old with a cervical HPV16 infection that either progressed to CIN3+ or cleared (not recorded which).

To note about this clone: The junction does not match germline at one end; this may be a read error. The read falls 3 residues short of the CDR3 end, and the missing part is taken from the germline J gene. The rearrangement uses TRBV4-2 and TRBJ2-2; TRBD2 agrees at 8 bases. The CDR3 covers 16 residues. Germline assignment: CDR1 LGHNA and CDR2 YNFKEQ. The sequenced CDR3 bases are TGCGCCAGCAGCCAACCCGGGGGGGCGGGCACCGGGGAG. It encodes CASSQPGGAGTGE. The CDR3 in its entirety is CASSQPGGAGTGELFF.

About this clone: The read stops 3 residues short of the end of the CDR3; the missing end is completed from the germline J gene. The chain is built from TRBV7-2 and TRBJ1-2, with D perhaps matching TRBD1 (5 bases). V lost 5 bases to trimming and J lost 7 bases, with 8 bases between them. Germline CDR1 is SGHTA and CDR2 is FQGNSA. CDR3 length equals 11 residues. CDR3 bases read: TGTGCCAGCAGCCCCCAGGGTGGC. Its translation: CASSPQGG. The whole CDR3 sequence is CASSPQGGYTF.

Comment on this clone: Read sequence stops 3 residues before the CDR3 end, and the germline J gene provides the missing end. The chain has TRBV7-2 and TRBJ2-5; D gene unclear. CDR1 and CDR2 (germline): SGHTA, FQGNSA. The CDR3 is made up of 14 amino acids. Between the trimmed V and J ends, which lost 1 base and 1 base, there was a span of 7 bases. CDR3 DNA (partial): TGTGCCAGCAGCTTAGGTTTAGCCCAAGAGACC. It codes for CASSLGLAQET. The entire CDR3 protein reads CASSLGLAQETQYF. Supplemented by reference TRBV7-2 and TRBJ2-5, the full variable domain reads GAGVSQSPSNKVTEKGKDVELRCDPISGHTALYWYRQSLGQGLEFLIYFQGNSAPDKSGLPSDRFSAERTGGSVSTLTIQRTQQEDSAVYLCASSLGLAQETQYFGPGTRLLVL.

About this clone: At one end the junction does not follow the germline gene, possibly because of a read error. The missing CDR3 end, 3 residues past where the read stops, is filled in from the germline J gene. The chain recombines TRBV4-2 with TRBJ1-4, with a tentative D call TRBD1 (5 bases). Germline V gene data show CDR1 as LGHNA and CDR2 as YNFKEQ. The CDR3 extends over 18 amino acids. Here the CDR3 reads CASSRLFAGRGGNEKLFF. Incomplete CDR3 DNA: TGCGCCAGCAGCCGTTTGTTCGCAGGGAGGGGAGGTAATGAAAAA.

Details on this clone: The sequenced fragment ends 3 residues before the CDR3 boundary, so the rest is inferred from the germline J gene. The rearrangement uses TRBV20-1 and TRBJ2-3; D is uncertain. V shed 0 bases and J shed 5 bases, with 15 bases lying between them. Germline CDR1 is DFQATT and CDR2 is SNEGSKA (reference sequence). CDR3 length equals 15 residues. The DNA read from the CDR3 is TGCAGTGCTAGAGATCGGCGGCAGAGCGTAGATACG. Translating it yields CSARDRRQSVDT. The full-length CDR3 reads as CSARDRRQSVDTQYF.

Incomplete CDR3 DNA: TGTGCCAGCAGCCCGGGGGGAGGGTTTGGAAATGAC. This translates into CASSPGGGFGND. The CDR3 in full is CASSPGGGFGNDYTF. V gene TRBV7-9 combines with J gene TRBJ1-2, with D tentatively TRBD1 (5 bases). The read ends 3 residues early relative to the CDR3; the germline J gene fills the gap. This CDR3 has 15 amino acids. The germline gives CDR1 SEHNR, CDR2 FQNEAQ (reference sequence).

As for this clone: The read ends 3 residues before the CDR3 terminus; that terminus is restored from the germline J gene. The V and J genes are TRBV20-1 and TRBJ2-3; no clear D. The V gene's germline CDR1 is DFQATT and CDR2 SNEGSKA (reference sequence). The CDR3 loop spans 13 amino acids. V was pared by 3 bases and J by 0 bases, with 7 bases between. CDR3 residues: CSASSTSTDTQYF. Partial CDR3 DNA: TGCAGTGCTAGTAGCACGAGCACAGATACG.

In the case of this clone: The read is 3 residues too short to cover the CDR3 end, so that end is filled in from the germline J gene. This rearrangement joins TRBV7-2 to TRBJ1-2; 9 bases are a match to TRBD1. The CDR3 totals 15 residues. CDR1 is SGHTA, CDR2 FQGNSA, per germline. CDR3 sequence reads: CASTTGTGQYNDYTF. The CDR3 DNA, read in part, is TGTGCCAGCACCACAGGGACAGGGCAATACAATGAC. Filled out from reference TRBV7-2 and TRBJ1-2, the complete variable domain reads GAGVSQSPSNKVTEKGKDVELRCDPISGHTALYWYRQSLGQGLEFLIYFQGNSAPDKSGLPSDRFSAERTGGSVSTLTIQRTQQEDSAVYLCASTTGTGQYNDYTFGSGTRLTVV.

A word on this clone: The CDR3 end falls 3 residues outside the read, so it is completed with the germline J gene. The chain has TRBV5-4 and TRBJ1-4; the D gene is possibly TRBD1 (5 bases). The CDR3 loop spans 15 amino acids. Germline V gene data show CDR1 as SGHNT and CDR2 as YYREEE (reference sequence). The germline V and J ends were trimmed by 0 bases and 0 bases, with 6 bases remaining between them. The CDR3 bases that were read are TGTGCCAGCAGCTTGGGGGGCTCAACTAATGAAAAA. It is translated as CASSLGGSTNEK. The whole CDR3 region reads CASSLGGSTNEKLFF.

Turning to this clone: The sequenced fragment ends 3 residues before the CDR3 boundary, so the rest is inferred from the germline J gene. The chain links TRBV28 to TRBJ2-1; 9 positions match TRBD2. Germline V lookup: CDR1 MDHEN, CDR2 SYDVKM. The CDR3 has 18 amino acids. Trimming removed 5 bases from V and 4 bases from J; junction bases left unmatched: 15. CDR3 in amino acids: CASSLLYLSGSAYNEQFF. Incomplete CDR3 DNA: TGTGCCAGCAGTCTCCTATACCTTAGCGGGAGCGCGTACAATGAG.

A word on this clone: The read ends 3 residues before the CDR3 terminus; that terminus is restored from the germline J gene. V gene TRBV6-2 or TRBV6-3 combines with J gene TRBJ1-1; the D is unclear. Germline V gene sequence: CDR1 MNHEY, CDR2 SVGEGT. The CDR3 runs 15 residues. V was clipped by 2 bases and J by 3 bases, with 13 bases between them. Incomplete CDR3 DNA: TGTGCCAGCAGTTACGGTGGTGCAGTTGACACTGAA. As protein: CASSYGGAVDTE. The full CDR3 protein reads CASSYGGAVDTEAFF.

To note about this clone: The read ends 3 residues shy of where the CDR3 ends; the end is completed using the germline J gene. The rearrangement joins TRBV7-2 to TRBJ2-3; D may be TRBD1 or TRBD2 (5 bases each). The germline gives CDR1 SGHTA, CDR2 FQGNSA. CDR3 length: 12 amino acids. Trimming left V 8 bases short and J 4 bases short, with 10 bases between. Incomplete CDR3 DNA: TGTGCCAGCCGAGGGGTGGCAGATACG. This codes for CASRGVADT. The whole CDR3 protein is CASRGVADTQYF.